What follows is one T cell receptor beta chain and its context. Its antigen is still unknown. This specimen comes from a study of cytomegalovirus exposure and HLA in healthy donors. The study, taken as a whole, reports: Reported findings show TCR beta sequences accurately forecast HLA-A and HLA-B alleles in most subjects. Per a prior analysis, the majority of TCR beta V segments were productive roughly 87% or roughly 30% of the time.

With 60 Vbeta and 13 Jbeta primers, the PCR was carried out. The method was immunoSEQ multiplex PCR; TCRdb's version includes in-frame clones alone and lacks a portion of them. The sample data list just under 90,000 clones. The germline CDR1 and CDR2 sequences are SGHDT and YYEEEE. V was cut by 4 bases and J by 2 bases, with 10 bases left in between. The CDR3 contains 14 residues. This chain connects TRBV5-6 to TRBJ1-3, with TRBD1 as a possible D gene (6 bases). The sequencing input was PBMCs. This clonotype was obtained from a girl aged 5-17 years in good health and CMV-seropositive. This CDR3 is CASSPGDTGNTIYF. DNA of the CDR3: TGTGCCAGCAGCCCAGGGGACACTGGAAACACCATATATTTT.